This T cell receptor beta chain is drawn from a study of CD8 T cells in Susac syndrome (dated by TCRdb to the late 2010s). Study-level background: Repertoire sequencing was used to test whether CD8+ T cell activation and differentiation in Susac syndrome was antigen driven. The study compared CD8+ T cell repertoire clonality among over 9 healthy donors, around 14 Susac syndrome patients and roughly 16 multiple sclerosis patients.

High-throughput TCR beta sequencing profiled peripheral blood CD8+ and CD4+ T cells from healthy donors, Susac syndrome patients and multiple sclerosis patients. The multiple sclerosis controls were treatment-naive patients whose relapsing-remitting disease, either stable or active, fulfilled the revised McDonald criteria. Bulk CD8+ and CD4+ T cells were purified magnetically by negative isolation, whereas CD8+ TEMRA cells were enriched by FACS. Blood was drawn into EDTA tubes, processed within 24 hours, and PBMCs were isolated by density gradient centrifugation. PBMCs intended for TCR sequencing were cryopreserved in liquid nitrogen and were subsequently thawed in a 37 degrees C water bath. The sorted or isolated CD4+, CD8+ and CD8+ TEMRA cells had a purity of 90% or higher. What the study reported, not specific to this receptor: The study acknowledged that relatively few individuals were included in the TCR sequencing and HLA analysis.

Taken from cysteine to phenylalanine, the CDR3 has 16 residues. The CDR3 DNA has 48 bases and is translated from base 1. V is reduced by 3 bases and J by 1 base, leaving a spacing of 14 bases between them. CDR1 and CDR2 are drawn from the germline V gene: SGDLS, YYNGEE. Of note for this clonotype: Its antigen remains unidentified. No much larger clone is present one base from it, and per-base qualities are unavailable.

RNA was extracted with the RNeasy kit and about 0.5 to 1 ug was reverse transcribed using random hexamers. The immunoSEQ multiplex PCR assay, covering 54 Vbeta and 13 Jbeta segments, was used to amplify TCR beta CDR3 regions. To correct PCR amplification bias, a synthetic template baseline was used for both primer optimization and computational correction. Per the source publication's procedure: Reads were assigned to V, D and J genes according to IMGT and analyzed in immunoSEQ Analyzer, with only productive sequences retained. Clonality was computed as one minus Shannon entropy normalized by log2 of the number of productive unique sequences. For each patient and control, public and private clones were evaluated within the 100 most prevalent clones. Susac-specific clones were defined as absent from healthy and MS cohorts, 850 to 1,300 published viral clones and other ImmuneACCESS disease sequences. Through fastp at Q25 and MiXCR, TCRdb rebuilt clones from the public reads, retaining in-frame beta chains. Every entry covers one CDR3 protein and lists the most common genes and DNA from its rows. For this entry, the V and J calls and clone size follow TCRdb and not the study's own pipeline. Present in this sample are 350,000 to 550,000 distinct CDR3 sequences, more than 80% of which were seen just once. Approximately 0.12% of the sample goes to the ten largest clones.

This receptor chain uses TRBV9 and TRBJ2-1; TRBD2 is perhaps the D gene, given 6 matching bases. The material sequenced was CD8+ T cells from PBMCs. This sequence was found in a human donor with multiple sclerosis. Here is the DNA: TGTGCCAGCAGCGACCTGAGCGGGCTTTCCTACAATGAGCAGTTCTTC. It codes for CASSDLSGLSYNEQFF.